The clone carrying this TCR beta chain was counted ten times or more. Its target is not known. Trimming took off 3 bases at V and 5 bases at J, with 8 bases between the two ends. Germline CDR1 reads SEHNR; CDR2 reads FQNEAQ (reference sequence). The CDR3 has 12 residues. MiXCR, applied by TCRdb to the 5' RACE reads, yields one record per CDR3 protein. The sample yields some 220,000 distinct CDR3 sequences, 8% to 10% seen once. The source of the sample is a study of CD8 T cells in ankylosing spondylitis. Study results and limitations: Seemingly characteristic of ankylosing spondylitis blood was a TCR beta motif consisting of about 8 highly homologous variants.

The chain combines TRBV7-9 with TRBJ2-7; D uncertain. This receptor was obtained from a female donor with ankylosing spondylitis or in good health (not recorded which). Material: blood, either unsorted or a sorted T cell fraction (not recorded which). As DNA, the CDR3 is TGTGCCAGCAGCTTGGATCCGCACGAGCAGTACTTC. It codes for CASSLDPHEQYF. Variable domain in full (rest from reference TRBV7-9 and TRBJ2-7): DTGVSQNPRHKITKRGQNVTFRCDPISEHNRLYWYRQTLGQGPEFLTYFQNEAQLEKSRLLSDRFSAERPKGSFSTLEIQRTEQGDSAMYLCASSLDPHEQYFGPGTRLTVT.